This TCR beta chain was captured by sequencing in a study of blood T cell repertoires in COVID-19. At the level of the study: T cells, B-cell-depleted T cells, or PBMCs supplied cDNA or gDNA.

Patients at the Seattle site were enrolled during active infection and followed longitudinally. TCRdb's copy holds only in-frame clones and misses some; the assay was immunoSEQ multiplex PCR. The table lists roughly 160,000 clones, about 83% of them singletons. The CDR3 totals 12 residues. CDR1 is SGHTA and CDR2 is FQGTGA in the germline V gene. Trimming removed 1 base from V and 6 bases from J, with 5 bases in between. The sequenced sample consisted of peripheral blood. The TCR was taken from an elderly woman with COVID-19, enrolled during active disease. This chain connects TRBV7-3 to TRBJ2-3, with D uncertain. This CDR3 reads CASSLMRDTQYF. The CDR3, as DNA: TGTGCCAGCAGCTTAATGAGGGATACGCAGTATTTT.